This T cell receptor (beta chain) is drawn from a study of long-term antiretroviral therapy in people with HIV. General study findings and limits: Clones that expanded before ART (that is, prior to treatment) dominated the repertoire at all time points. Despite increasing after ART, diversity remained lower than that of transplant donor controls. ART adherence, viral resistance and therapy changes went undocumented. Spans of CDR3 length were tighter for HIV repertoires than for controls.

V lost 1 base, J lost 3 bases, and 10 bases lay in between. Germline V gene sequence: CDR1 SGHVS, CDR2 FNYEAQ. The CDR3 contains 15 residues. Concerning this clone itself: What it recognizes is unknown.

Run at survey level, the immunoSEQ assay was version v3.0. TCRdb's table, derived via immunoSEQ multiplex PCR, lists solely in-frame clones and lacks some. The data show about 25,000 clones, with roughly 85% seen just once and around 15% held by the top ten. The sequences come from unsorted PBMCs, collected 1.2 years after starting antiretroviral therapy. The sequence came from a man aged 50 to 60 with HIV. V gene TRBV7-6 combines with J gene TRBJ1-5, with a weak D call TRBD1 (5 bases). The CDR3 sequence is CASSLGDGNNQPQHF. CDR3 nucleotides: TGTGCCAGCAGCTTAGGGGACGGAAACAATCAGCCCCAGCATTTT.